A selection of T cell receptor beta chains follows, all from one sample in a study of blood T cell repertoires in COVID-19. Profiled with immunoSEQ multiplex PCR; TCRdb holds only in-frame clones, not every one. The table includes some 310,000 clones, around 89% detected once. The sequencing sample was made of peripheral blood. These receptors were obtained from a middle-aged woman with COVID-19, enrolled during active disease. Each CDR3 is given with its conserved first and last residue. A D gene is named only where the DNA matches it firmly. Clone sizes are given selectively: once, few, many, or a class where the clone is expanded.

TRBV3-1/TRBV3-2	TRBJ2-3	TRBD2	-	CASSPSGGVSTDTQYF	TGTGCCAGCAGCCCCAGCGGGGGGGTTAGCACAGATACGCAGTATTTT
TRBV5-1	TRBJ1-3	-	-	CASSGTDGNTIYF	TGCGCCAGCAGCGGCACAGATGGAAACACCATATATTTT
TRBV18	TRBJ1-6	-	-	CASSLTHLQGASESPLHF	TGTGCCAGCTCACTGACCCACTTACAGGGAGCATCCGAATCACCCCTCCACTTT
TRBV30	TRBJ1-2	-	-	CAWSVGGPGYTF	TGTGCCTGGAGTGTAGGAGGGCCCGGCTACACCTTC
TRBV28	TRBJ2-3	TRBD1	-	CASSKISRGISDTQYF	TGTGCCAGCAGTAAGATCTCCAGGGGGATTTCAGATACGCAGTATTTT
TRBV27	TRBJ2-7	-	-	CASKDSLGEQYF	TGTGCCAGCAAGGACAGTTTAGGAGAGCAGTACTTC
TRBV19	TRBJ1-2	-	-	CASSPNAYRVGYTF	TGTGCCAGTAGTCCAAACGCATACAGGGTTGGCTACACCTTC
TRBV28	TRBJ2-1	-	-	CASSLGASRYNEQFF	TGTGCCAGCAGTTTAGGGGCCAGCCGATACAATGAGCAGTTCTTC
TRBV7-9	TRBJ2-5	-	-	CASSPAPPNAETQYF	TGTGCCAGCAGCCCCGCGCCGCCCAACGCGGAGACCCAGTACTTC
TRBV5-6	TRBJ1-3	TRBD1	-	CASNQQTTGSSRRNTIYF	TGTGCCAGCAACCAACAAACGACAGGGTCGAGTAGAAGAAACACCATATATTTT
TRBV30	TRBJ2-2	TRBD2	-	CAYRTGLTSGTAGELFF	TGTGCCTACAGGACAGGGTTGACTAGCGGGACCGCCGGGGAGCTGTTTTTT
TRBV19	TRBJ2-7	TRBD2	-	CASSILGLAGGPTYEQYF	TGTGCCAGTAGTATACTGGGGCTAGCGGGAGGGCCGACCTACGAGCAGTACTTC
TRBV5-1	TRBJ1-1	TRBD1	-	CASSTQGVDEAFF	TGCGCCAGCAGTACACAGGGGGTTGATGAAGCTTTCTTT
TRBV3-1/TRBV3-2	TRBJ1-6	-	-	CASSQELRGSLNSPLHF	TGTGCCAGCAGCCAAGAGTTGCGGGGCAGCCTTAATTCACCCCTCCACTTT
TRBV7-9	TRBJ1-1	TRBD1	once	CASSPATGGNTEAFF	TGTGCCAGCAGCCCCGCGACAGGGGGCAACACTGAAGCTTTCTTT
TRBV28	TRBJ1-6	-	-	CASRWGGSRNSPLHF	TGTGCCAGCAGGTGGGGAGGCTCTAGGAATTCACCCCTCCACTTT
TRBV27	TRBJ2-5	TRBD1	-	CASSGTGGTQYF	TGTGCCAGCAGTGGGACAGGGGGGACCCAGTACTTC
TRBV7-2	TRBJ2-2	-	-	CASSLRGYTGELFF	TGTGCCAGCAGCCTACGGGGATACACCGGGGAGCTGTTTTTT
TRBV27	TRBJ1-1	TRBD1	-	CASSWDSTNTEAFF	TGTGCCAGCAGCTGGGACAGCACGAACACTGAAGCTTTCTTT
TRBV4-2	TRBJ1-2	-	-	CASSQDPAGSTVSYGYTF	TGTGCCAGCAGCCAAGATCCGGCAGGATCCACAGTAAGCTATGGCTACACCTTC
TRBV7-9	TRBJ1-2	TRBD1	-	CASSHDRVGGYTF	TGTGCCAGCAGCCATGACAGGGTGGGAGGCTACACCTTC
TRBV30	TRBJ1-5	-	-	CAWSSSVGNQPQHF	TGTGCCTGGAGTAGTAGTGTCGGCAATCAGCCCCAGCATTTT
TRBV27	TRBJ1-5	-	-	CASRIQVNQPQHF	TGTGCCAGCAGGATACAGGTTAATCAGCCCCAGCATTTT
TRBV7-2	TRBJ2-5	TRBD2	-	CASSPAPGGGETQYF	TGTGCCAGCAGCCCAGCTCCGGGAGGGGGGGAGACCCAGTACTTC
TRBV19	TRBJ2-1	-	-	CASSISASSYNEQFF	TGTGCCAGTAGTATCAGCGCCAGCTCCTACAATGAGCAGTTCTTC
TRBV19	TRBJ1-1	TRBD1	-	CASSSPRAGQGMTEAFF	TGTGCCAGTAGTTCCCCCCGAGCGGGACAGGGAATGACTGAAGCTTTCTTT
TRBV4-2	TRBJ1-4	-	-	CASSQLQVINEKLFF	TGTGCCAGCAGCCAACTACAGGTGATTAATGAAAAACTGTTTTTT
TRBV6-5	TRBJ1-2	-	-	CASSYSRANYGYTF	TGTGCCAGCAGTTACAGCAGGGCTAACTATGGCTACACCTTC
TRBV28	TRBJ1-1	TRBD1	-	CASSSTGGMNTEAFF	TGTGCCAGCAGTTCTACAGGGGGCATGAACACTGAAGCTTTCTTT
TRBV7-3	TRBJ1-1	TRBD1	-	CASGPGDRLNTEAFF	TGTGCCAGCGGTCCCGGGGACAGGCTGAACACTGAAGCTTTCTTT
TRBV29-1	TRBJ1-5	-	-	CSVRLAGEPQHF	TGCAGCGTTCGTCTTGCGGGGGAGCCCCAGCATTTT
TRBV5-1	TRBJ2-6	-	-	CASSLGVLSGANVLTF	TGCGCCAGCAGCTTGGGCGTGCTCTCTGGGGCCAACGTCCTGACTTTC
TRBV10-3	TRBJ1-3	TRBD1	-	CAIRSPLGDRGRNTIYF	TGTGCCATCAGATCCCCTCTGGGGGACAGGGGAAGAAACACCATATATTTT
TRBV3-1/TRBV3-2	TRBJ1-5	-	-	CASSQVGTRSNQPQHF	TGTGCCAGCAGCCAGGTGGGGACACGAAGCAATCAGCCCCAGCATTTT
TRBV5-1	TRBJ1-3	-	-	CASSLASGVSGNTIYF	TGCGCCAGCAGCTTGGCCTCGGGGGTCTCTGGAAACACCATATATTTT
TRBV7-9	TRBJ2-2	TRBD2	-	CASSLSWGLAGEGTGELFF	TGTGCCAGCAGCCTCAGTTGGGGGCTAGCGGGAGAGGGCACCGGGGAGCTGTTTTTT
TRBV7-2	TRBJ1-1	-	-	CASSYDRLRNTEAFF	TGTGCCAGCAGCTACGACAGGTTGAGAAACACTGAAGCTTTCTTT
TRBV5-1	TRBJ2-1	TRBD2	-	CASSLGLAGENEQFF	TGCGCCAGCAGCTTGGGGTTAGCGGGAGAGAATGAGCAGTTCTTC
TRBV19	TRBJ2-7	-	-	CASSIPQDQDEQYF	TGTGCCAGTAGTATTCCCCAGGATCAGGACGAGCAGTACTTC
TRBV15	TRBJ1-2	TRBD1	-	CATSSYDRVLGYTF	TGTGCCACCAGCAGCTACGACAGGGTACTTGGCTACACCTTC
TRBV6-5	TRBJ2-3	-	-	CASSYLGAHTDTQYF	TGTGCCAGCAGTTACCTTGGGGCCCACACAGATACGCAGTATTTT
TRBV7-2	TRBJ1-1	-	-	CASSSQEFTEAFF	TGTGCCAGCAGCTCACAGGAGTTCACTGAAGCTTTCTTT
TRBV7-9	TRBJ1-1	-	-	CASSSFPGDSTEAFF	TGTGCCAGCAGCTCATTCCCGGGGGATTCGACTGAAGCTTTCTTT
TRBV7-2	TRBJ1-2	-	once	CASSLAGRQGLVGYTF	TGTGCCAGCAGCTTAGCGGGGCGGCAGGGGTTAGTTGGCTACACCTTC
TRBV19	TRBJ1-3	-	once	CASRKTGISGNTIYF	TGTGCCAGTAGGAAAACAGGGATCTCTGGAAACACCATATATTTT
TRBV7-2	TRBJ1-2	-	-	CASSPRTEYAYGYTF	TGTGCCAGCAGCCCCCGGACAGAGTATGCGTATGGCTACACCTTC
TRBV7-2	TRBJ2-1	TRBD1	-	CASSPMTRGLGEQFF	TGTGCCAGCAGCCCAATGACCAGGGGGCTAGGGGAGCAGTTCTTC
TRBV6-4	TRBJ2-1	TRBD2	-	CASSDDGGRGNEQFF	TGTGCCAGCAGTGACGACGGCGGGCGGGGGAATGAGCAGTTCTTC